These 11 T cell receptor beta chains came from one sample sequenced in a study of cytomegalovirus exposure and HLA in healthy donors. Measured with immunoSEQ multiplex PCR; TCRdb has only the in-frame clones, and not every one. The sample shows some 130,000 clones, 84% of them seen only once. Sample: PBMCs. The receptors were gathered from a woman in her 30s in good health and CMV-seronegative.

The chain has TRBV5-1 and TRBJ2-7; D not certain. Germline CDR1 and CDR2: SGHRS and YFSETQ. V was cut by 0 bases and J by 4 bases, with 11 bases left in between. CDR3 size: 14 residues. CDR3 sequence reads: CASSLAIGIYEQYF. Here the CDR3 DNA reads TGCGCCAGCAGCTTGGCCATCGGTATTTACGAGCAGTACTTC. Full variable domain (rest looked up from reference TRBV5-1 and TRBJ2-7): KAGVTQTPRYLIKTRGQQVTLSCSPISGHRSVSWYQQTPGQGLQFLFEYFSETQRNKGNFPGRFSGRQFSNSRSEMNVSTLELGDSALYLCASSLAIGIYEQYFGPGTRLTVT.

J is TRBJ2-3 and V is TRBV7-9; 10 bases match TRBD2. V was pared by 2 bases and J by 4 bases, with 3 bases of the junction left unmatched. The CDR3 runs to 15 residues. Germline V lookup: CDR1 SEHNR, CDR2 FQNEAQ (reference sequence). The CDR3 loop is CASSLSGGAADTQYF. In DNA form, the CDR3 reads TGTGCCAGCAGCTTAAGCGGGGGGGCAGCAGATACGCAGTATTTT.

This chain connects TRBV4-3 to TRBJ2-1; tentatively, D is TRBD1 (6 bases). The CDR3 spans 17 residues. V gave up 0 bases and J gave up 8 bases, with 20 bases separating them. The germline gives CDR1 LGHNA, CDR2 YSLEER. This CDR3 is CASSQDLAGAAADEQFF. Here the CDR3 DNA reads TGCGCCAGCAGCCAAGATTTAGCAGGGGCCGCGGCGGATGAGCAGTTCTTC.

V and J are TRBV7-8 and TRBJ2-1; TRBD1 might be the D (5 bases). The length of the CDR3 is 17 residues. Germline CDR1 and CDR2: SGHVS and FQNEAQ. V was clipped by 6 bases and J by 0 bases, with 18 bases between them. The CDR3 nucleotides read TGTGCCAGCAGTTATCCCCTTCAGGGCGACTCCTACAATGAGCAGTTCTTC. It encodes CASSYPLQGDSYNEQFF.

V usage is TRBV12-5 and J usage is TRBJ2-2, with 10 nucleotides matching TRBD2. The CDR3 totals 17 residues. V gave up 4 bases and J gave up 5 bases; unmatched junction bases: 10. Germline V gives CDR1 LGHNT, CDR2 FRNRAP. The CDR3 reads CASGSNSGGARTGELFF. The CDR3 DNA follows: TGTGCTAGTGGTTCCAACAGCGGGGGGGCAAGAACCGGGGAGCTGTTTTTT.

This clone was found a few times. The rearrangement links TRBV6-6 to TRBJ2-7; D ambiguous. The CDR3 sequence is 13 residues long. Trimming removed 2 bases at V and 3 bases at J, with 8 bases between. In germline, CDR1 is MNHNY, CDR2 SVGAGI (reference sequence). CDR3 protein: CASSYDANYEQYF. In DNA, the CDR3 is TGTGCCAGCAGTTACGATGCGAACTACGAGCAGTACTTC.

The rearrangement uses TRBV10-3 and TRBJ1-4, with 9 bases fitting TRBD1. The CDR3 spans 14 residues. CDR1 and CDR2 from the germline V gene are ENHRY and SYGVKD. The ends lost 4 bases at V and 3 bases at J; junction bases unmatched: 0. The CDR3 sequence is CAISGTGANEKLFF. The CDR3, as DNA: TGTGCCATCAGTGGGACAGGGGCTAATGAAAAACTGTTTTTT.

This clone was found once. The DNA for the CDR3 is TGCGCCAGCAGCCAGAGGGGGGGTGGGACCCAGTACTTC. Amino acids: CASSQRGGGTQYF. The V call is TRBV4-1, the J call TRBJ2-5, with D possibly being TRBD2 (7 bases). CDR3 size: 13 residues. Trimming left V 3 bases short and J 7 bases short, with 12 bases between. CDR1 and CDR2 (germline): MGHRA, YSYEKL.

The chain recombines TRBV4-1 with TRBJ1-1; tentative D call: TRBD1 (5 bases). CDR3 length: 15 residues. Germline V lookup: CDR1 MGHRA, CDR2 YSYEKL. The V and J ends lost 4 bases and 7 bases respectively, with 19 bases between them. The CDR3 DNA follows: TGCGCCAGCAGCCCTCAAGGCGTTGGGGCAGGTGAAGCTTTCTTT. Amino acid sequence: CASSPQGVGAGEAFF.

This sequence joins TRBV5-4 and TRBJ2-2, with 8 nucleotides matching TRBD2. The CDR3 contains 14 residues. The V and J ends lost 2 bases and 11 bases, in that order; junction bases with no gene match: 8. Germline loops: CDR1 SGHNT, CDR2 YYREEE (reference sequence). As DNA, the CDR3 is TGTGCCAGCAGCTTAGAGCGGGGGATGGTAGAGCTGTTTTTT. Translating it yields CASSLERGMVELFF.

The chain carries TRBV19 and TRBJ1-1; 7 positions match TRBD1. The V gene end was trimmed by 3 bases and the J gene end by 4 bases; junction bases not matched to a gene: 14. This CDR3 has 17 amino acids. CDR1 is LNHDA, CDR2 SQIVND, per germline (reference sequence). CDR3 residues: CASSIRVLAGGITEAFF. For the CDR3, the DNA is TGTGCCAGTAGTATTAGAGTGTTGGCAGGGGGAATCACTGAAGCTTTCTTT.